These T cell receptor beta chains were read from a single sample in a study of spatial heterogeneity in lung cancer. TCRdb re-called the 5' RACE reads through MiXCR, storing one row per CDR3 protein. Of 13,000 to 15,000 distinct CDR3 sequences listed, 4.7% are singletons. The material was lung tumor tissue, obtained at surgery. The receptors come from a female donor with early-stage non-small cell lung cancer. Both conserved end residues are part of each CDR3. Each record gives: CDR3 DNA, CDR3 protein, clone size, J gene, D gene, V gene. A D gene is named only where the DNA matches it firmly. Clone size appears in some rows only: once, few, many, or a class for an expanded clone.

cdr3_nt: TGTGCCAGCAGTTGGCTGGAAGGGAAAAGATCCTACGAGCAGTACTTC
cdr3_aa: CASSWLEGKRSYEQYF
clone_size: many
j_call: TRBJ2-7
d_call: NA
v_call: TRBV2

cdr3_nt: TGTGCCAGCAGCTGTCTAATGTGCGCTGAAGCTTTCTTT
cdr3_aa: CASSCLMCAEAFF
clone_size: medium-sized
j_call: TRBJ1-1
d_call: NA
v_call: TRBV5-6

cdr3_nt: TGCGCCAGCAGCTTGGATGGTTTCAGCACAGATACGCAGTATTTT
cdr3_aa: CASSLDGFSTDTQYF
clone_size: many
j_call: TRBJ2-3
d_call: NA
v_call: TRBV5-1

cdr3_nt: TGTGCCAGCAGTTACTCCTTCGCCACCAAGTACGAGCAGTACTTC
cdr3_aa: CASSYSFATKYEQYF
clone_size: many
j_call: TRBJ2-7
d_call: NA
v_call: TRBV6-5

cdr3_nt: TGTGCCAGCTCGCCAAGCGGGGATAATTCACCCCTCCACTTT
cdr3_aa: CASSPSGDNSPLHF
clone_size: many
j_call: TRBJ1-6
d_call: NA
v_call: TRBV18

cdr3_nt: TGTGCCAGCTCACCGGGACAGGGGAATCAGCCCCAGCATTTT
cdr3_aa: CASSPGQGNQPQHF
clone_size: many
j_call: TRBJ1-5
d_call: TRBD1
v_call: TRBV18

cdr3_nt: TGTGCCAGCAAAGTCGGACAGGGCTTGAACACTGAAGCTTTCTTT
cdr3_aa: CASKVGQGLNTEAFF
clone_size: many
j_call: TRBJ1-1
d_call: TRBD1
v_call: TRBV3-1

cdr3_nt: TGTGCCATCTCGACCCGGGGGCGGGCCGGGGAGCTGTTTTTT
cdr3_aa: CAISTRGRAGELFF
clone_size: many
j_call: TRBJ2-2
d_call: NA
v_call: TRBV28

cdr3_nt: TGTGCCAGCAGCCAAGATGGCAGGGTGGGTGAGCAGTACTTC
cdr3_aa: CASSQDGRVGEQYF
clone_size: many
j_call: TRBJ2-7
d_call: NA
v_call: TRBV3-1

cdr3_nt: TGTGCCAGCAGTAAACAGGGACCAGTGGGTACGCAGTATTTT
cdr3_aa: CASSKQGPVGTQYF
clone_size: many
j_call: TRBJ2-3
d_call: NA
v_call: TRBV6-1

cdr3_nt: TGTGCCAGCAGTTACGGGTCAGGGGAATGGGCCGGGGAGCTGTTTTTT
cdr3_aa: CASSYGSGEWAGELFF
clone_size: many
j_call: TRBJ2-2
d_call: NA
v_call: TRBV6-5

cdr3_nt: TGTGCCAGCAGCTTCACCCAGGGCACTGAAGCTTTCTTT
cdr3_aa: CASSFTQGTEAFF
clone_size: many
j_call: TRBJ1-1
d_call: NA
v_call: TRBV7-2

cdr3_nt: TGTGCCAGCAGTACCCTCCGGGGAGATACGCAGTATTTT
cdr3_aa: CASSTLRGDTQYF
clone_size: few
j_call: TRBJ2-3
d_call: NA
v_call: TRBV12-3/TRBV12-4

cdr3_nt: TGCGCCAGCAGCTTGGGAGCGGACCTCACCGGGGAGCTGTTTTTT
cdr3_aa: CASSLGADLTGELFF
clone_size: NA
j_call: TRBJ2-2
d_call: NA
v_call: TRBV5-1

cdr3_nt: TGTGTCACCCGGACAGGGGGCTATGGCTACACCTTC
cdr3_aa: CVTRTGGYGYTF
clone_size: few
j_call: TRBJ1-2
d_call: TRBD1
v_call: TRBV6-2/TRBV6-3

cdr3_nt: TGCGCCAGCAGCTTGGGTGCAGGGGGCCCCTACGAGCAGTACTTC
cdr3_aa: CASSLGAGGPYEQYF
clone_size: many
j_call: TRBJ2-7
d_call: TRBD1
v_call: TRBV5-1

cdr3_nt: TGTGCCAGCAGCTTGAATGGAGGGGGGACTGAAGCTTTCTTT
cdr3_aa: CASSLNGGGTEAFF
clone_size: few
j_call: TRBJ1-1
d_call: NA
v_call: TRBV7-2

cdr3_nt: TGCGCCAGCAGCAACCGGGACAGGGGCTACAATGAGCAGTTCTTC
cdr3_aa: CASSNRDRGYNEQFF
clone_size: many
j_call: TRBJ2-1
d_call: TRBD1
v_call: TRBV5-1

cdr3_nt: TGCGCCAGCAGCCAAGAAGTAACAGCTTTGCATGGCTACACCTTC
cdr3_aa: CASSQEVTALHGYTF
clone_size: many
j_call: TRBJ1-2
d_call: NA
v_call: TRBV4-1

cdr3_nt: TGTGCCAGCAGTGCTAATCTAAGGGGAGCTAACTATGGCTACACCTTC
cdr3_aa: CASSANLRGANYGYTF
clone_size: few
j_call: TRBJ1-2
d_call: NA
v_call: TRBV2